This T cell receptor (beta chain) was observed in a study of response to subunit inactivated influenza vaccine. Findings of the study overall: It was suggested by the authors that few new T cells are recruited by each seasonal influenza vaccination.

Concerning this clonotype itself: Its antigen is not identified.

TCRdb passed the RT-PCR reads through MiXCR, listing each CDR3 protein once. The table shows around 480,000 distinct CDR3 sequences, with 16% occurring only once. The trim removed 3 bases at V and 0 bases at J, leaving 1 base unmatched. The CDR3 contains 17 residues. Germline V CDR1 and CDR2: SGHDT, YYEEEE. Sequenced material: CD4+ T cells sorted from PBMCs, taken 23 months after vaccination. The sequence came from a man in his fifties or sixties who received an inactivated influenza vaccine. The chain uses TRBV5-6 and TRBJ2-3; TRBD2 matches at 16 bases. CDR3 in DNA: TGTGCCAGCAGCTCGGGACTAGCGGGAGGGAGCACAGATACGCAGTATTTT. Translated, it gives CASSSGLAGGSTDTQYF. Filled out from reference TRBV5-6 and TRBJ2-3, the complete variable domain reads DAGVTQSPTHLIKTRGQQVTLRCSPKSGHDTVSWYQQALGQGPQFIFQYYEEEERQRGNFPDRFSGHQFPNYSSELNVNALLLGDSALYLCASSSGLAGGSTDTQYFGPGTRLTVL.